This T cell receptor beta chain was sequenced during a study of cytomegalovirus exposure and HLA in healthy donors. Study conclusions and caveats: The CMV antigen specificity of three CMV-associated chains was confirmed through in vitro analysis. The productive fraction for most TCR beta V segments was about 90% or about 30% in an earlier analysis. Across HLA loci, a later analysis found differing TCR association rates, with DRB1 most and HLA-C fewest.

This PCR relied on a set of 60 Vbeta primers and 13 Jbeta primers. This table comes from immunoSEQ multiplex PCR, and its TCRdb copy is limited to in-frame clones, with some not included. The data contain approximately 140,000 clones, just under 85% of them singletons. To note about this clone: Its antigen is unknown.

This CDR3 spans 15 amino acids. V lost 4 bases and J lost 2; bases outside the gene matches: 5. CDR1 and CDR2 from the germline V gene are SGHRS and YFSETQ. The genes are TRBV5-1 and TRBJ2-7, with TRBD1 matching over 11 bases. Material: PBMCs. The clonotype was recovered from a man in his forties in good health and CMV-seropositive. The CDR3 here is CASSDPGQGAYEQYF. CDR3 nucleotides: TGCGCCAGCAGCGATCCGGGACAGGGGGCCTACGAGCAGTACTTC. The variable domain in full, completed from reference TRBV5-1 and TRBJ2-7, reads KAGVTQTPRYLIKTRGQQVTLSCSPISGHRSVSWYQQTPGQGLQFLFEYFSETQRNKGNFPGRFSGRQFSNSRSEMNVSTLELGDSALYLCASSDPGQGAYEQYFGPGTRLTVT.